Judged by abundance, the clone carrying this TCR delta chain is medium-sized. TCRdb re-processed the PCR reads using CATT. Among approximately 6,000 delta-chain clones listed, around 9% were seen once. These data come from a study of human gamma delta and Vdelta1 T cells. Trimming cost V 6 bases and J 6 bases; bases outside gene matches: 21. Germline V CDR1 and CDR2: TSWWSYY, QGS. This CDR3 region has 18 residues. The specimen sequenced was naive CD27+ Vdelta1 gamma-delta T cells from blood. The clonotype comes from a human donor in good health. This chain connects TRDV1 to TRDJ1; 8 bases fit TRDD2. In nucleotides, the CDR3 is TGTGCTCTTGGTCTTCCTACTCGAGTCGGGGTGCAAAGCTATAAACTCATCTTT. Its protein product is CALGLPTRVGVQSYKLIF.